This T cell receptor (beta chain) emerged from a study of blood T cell repertoires in COVID-19. Data came from immunoSEQ multiplex PCR; TCRdb stores just in-frame clones and leaves some out. The sample includes 310,000 or so clones, around 89% seen only once; the top ten take 3.5% to 4.5%. CDR1 is ENHRY, CDR2 SYGVKD, per germline. V shed 2 bases, J shed 2 bases, and the junction held 3 bases outside the gene matches. This CDR3 comprises 14 residues. The sequence was collected from a woman between 50 and 59 years old with active or convalescent COVID-19. Specimen: peripheral blood. The rearrangement joins TRBV10-3 to TRBJ2-7; 7 bases map to TRBD1. CDR3 region: CAISETGEAYEQYF. The DNA for the CDR3 is TGTGCCATCAGTGAGACAGGGGAAGCCTACGAGCAGTACTTC.